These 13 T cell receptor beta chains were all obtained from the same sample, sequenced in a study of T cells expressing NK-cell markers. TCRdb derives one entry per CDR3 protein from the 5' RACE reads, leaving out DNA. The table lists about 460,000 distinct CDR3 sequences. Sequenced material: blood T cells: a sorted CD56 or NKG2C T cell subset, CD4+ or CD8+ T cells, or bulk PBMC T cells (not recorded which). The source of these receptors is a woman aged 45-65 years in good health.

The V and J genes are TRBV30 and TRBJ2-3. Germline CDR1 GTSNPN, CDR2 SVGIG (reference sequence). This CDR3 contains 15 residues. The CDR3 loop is CAWSMLRAGTDTQYF.

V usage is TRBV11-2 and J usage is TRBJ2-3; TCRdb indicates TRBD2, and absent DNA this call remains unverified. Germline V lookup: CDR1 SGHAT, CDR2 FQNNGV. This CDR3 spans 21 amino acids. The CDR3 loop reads CASSLDALGLADSPSTDTQYF.

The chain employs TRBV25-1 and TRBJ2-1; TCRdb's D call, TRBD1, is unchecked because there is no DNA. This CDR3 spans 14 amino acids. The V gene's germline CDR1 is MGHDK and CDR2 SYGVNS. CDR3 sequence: CASSEYPGRHEQFF.

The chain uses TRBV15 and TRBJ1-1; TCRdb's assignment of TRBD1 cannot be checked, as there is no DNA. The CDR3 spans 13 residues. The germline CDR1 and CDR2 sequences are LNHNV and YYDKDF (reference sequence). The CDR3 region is CATSRIGATEAFF.

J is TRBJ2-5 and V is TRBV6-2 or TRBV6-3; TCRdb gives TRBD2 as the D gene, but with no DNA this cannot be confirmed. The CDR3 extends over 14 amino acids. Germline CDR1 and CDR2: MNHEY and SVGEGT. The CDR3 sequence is CASSPGLSGETQYF.

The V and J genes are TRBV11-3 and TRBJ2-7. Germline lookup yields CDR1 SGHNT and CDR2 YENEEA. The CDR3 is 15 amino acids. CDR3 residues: CASSLGPGAAYEQYF.

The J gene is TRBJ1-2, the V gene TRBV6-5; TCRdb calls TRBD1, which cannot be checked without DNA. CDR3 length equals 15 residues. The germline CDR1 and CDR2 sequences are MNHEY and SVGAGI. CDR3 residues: CASSGGTAANYGYTF.

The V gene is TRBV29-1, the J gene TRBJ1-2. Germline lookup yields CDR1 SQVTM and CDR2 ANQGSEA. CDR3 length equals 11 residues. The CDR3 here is CSVDRGHGYTF.

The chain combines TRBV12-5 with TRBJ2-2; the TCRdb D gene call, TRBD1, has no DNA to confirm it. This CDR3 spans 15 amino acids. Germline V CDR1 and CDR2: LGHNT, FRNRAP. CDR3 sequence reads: CASASIAGFTGELFF.

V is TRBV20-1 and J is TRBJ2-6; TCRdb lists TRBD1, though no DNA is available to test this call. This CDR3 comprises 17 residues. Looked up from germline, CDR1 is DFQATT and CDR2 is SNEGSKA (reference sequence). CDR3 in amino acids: CSARAGTASSGANVLTF.

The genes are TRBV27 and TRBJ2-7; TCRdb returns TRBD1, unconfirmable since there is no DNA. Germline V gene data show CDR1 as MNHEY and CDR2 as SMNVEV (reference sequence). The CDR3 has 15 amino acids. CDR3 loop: CASSFWDRGTYEQYF.

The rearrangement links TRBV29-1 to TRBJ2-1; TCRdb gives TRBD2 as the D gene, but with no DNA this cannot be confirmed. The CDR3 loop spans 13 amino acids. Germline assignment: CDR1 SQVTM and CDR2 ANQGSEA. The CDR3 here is CSVEAGGRGWQFF.

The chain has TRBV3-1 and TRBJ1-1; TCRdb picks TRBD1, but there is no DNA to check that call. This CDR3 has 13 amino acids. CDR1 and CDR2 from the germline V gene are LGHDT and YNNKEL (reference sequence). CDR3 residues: CASSRPGQTQAFF. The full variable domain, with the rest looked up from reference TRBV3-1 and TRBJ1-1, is DTAVSQTPKYLVTQMGNDKSIKCEQNLGHDTMYWYKQDSKKFLKIMFSYNNKELIINETVPNRFSPKSPDKAHLNLHINSLELGDSAVYFCASSRPGQTQAFFGQGTRLTVV.